This note documents a single TCR beta chain sequence. The antigen it recognizes is unknown. The sample holds no much larger clone one base away, and base qualities are not on file. This entry comes from a study of T-cell memory formation after mild COVID-19 (dated by TCRdb to 2020 to 2022). Concerning the study at large: Most TCR sequence clusters were specific to one of the two donors. Longitudinal TCRalpha and TCRbeta repertoire sequencing tracked T-cell clones expanding and contracting after mild COVID-19 in two donors. The cohort comprised two young, previously healthy adult volunteers, one female and one male.

Findings and caveats that apply to the study as a whole: The detection of some responding clones in pre-infection memory suggests that pre-existing cross-reactive memory T cells joined the SARS-CoV-2 response. The second-wave clones that peaked on day 37 were not confirmed to be SARS-CoV-2 specific. Only a couple of mild cases were covered in the study, and larger cohorts including severe cases with pre-infection samples were considered necessary. Contracting CD4+ clones were located mainly in the CM and EM memory subsets, whereas CD8+ clones were found to be enriched in EMRA. Balanced CD4/CD8 phenotypes were observed for clones contracting from day 15 to 85, whereas a bias towards CD4+ was observed for a second wave of clones expanding from day 15 to 37.

The CDR3 sequence holds 12 residues, the cysteine and phenylalanine included. The sequence is cut down to CDR3 DNA, 36 bases in frame from base 1. CDR1 is given as SQVTM and CDR2 as ANQGSEA, both from the germline V gene. Trimming takes 7 bases from V and 9 bases from J, and the germline ends sit 16 bases apart. Ficoll-Paque density gradient centrifugation was used to isolate PBMCs. Sequenced on an Illumina NovaSeq 6000. TCRalpha and TCRbeta cDNA libraries were constructed by 5'RACE with constant-segment primers, with sample barcodes and unique molecular identifiers being introduced. Trizol reagent was used to extract RNA from every sample. Amplification of the libraries took two PCR steps, and the second step added a second sample barcode plus Illumina TruSeq adapters. The libraries were sequenced on an Illumina NovaSeq using 2 x 150 bp paired-end reads. As for how the authors treated the data: The reads were demultiplexed and collapsed into UMI-guided consensus sequences using migec v1.2.7. Using mixcr v2.1.11, UMI consensuses were aligned to TRA and TRB V and J templates and then assembled into clonotypes. A clonotype was counted as expanded or contracted only if both edgeR and NoisET called the change significant, with noise models trained on biological replicates. For edgeR calls, the cutoffs were a false discovery rate-adjusted p below 0.01 and a log2 fold-change threshold of 1. As an exploratory analysis of dynamics, max-normalized trajectories of the 1000 most abundant clonotypes were examined by PCA with hierarchical clustering. The CD4 or CD8 phenotype of responding clones was assigned using the separately sequenced CD4+ and CD8+ repertoires. In TCRdb, the public reads were trimmed at Q25 with fastp and aligned with MiXCR, with productive beta chains retained. Rows are unified per CDR3 protein, each entry keeping the most common DNA and genes. The V and J calls here are based on TCRdb, not the publication. Counted in this sample were approximately 250,000 distinct CDR3 sequences; 15% of them appeared once. Under 2.5% of the sample is held by the ten biggest clonotypes.

This chain is built from TRBV29-1 and TRBJ2-1; TRBD2 is a weak D gene call, 7 bases matching. This TCR derives from an adult woman who had mild COVID-19 (a few samples of this study predate the infection). The sample titles of this study are shuffled in the database, so cell type and time point are left out; the donor was told from shared clones. Sequencing was carried out using PBMCs or a T cell subset sorted from them (not recorded which). The CDR3 region: CSGGAGAGEQFF. The nucleotide sequence is given as TGCAGCGGAGGGGCGGGGGCCGGTGAGCAGTTCTTC.